This T cell receptor beta chain appears in the sequencing data of a study of metastatic and nonmetastatic thyroid tumors. Study-wide context: From malignant and benign thyroid patients, repertoires in blood and in tumor or nodule tissue were compared. Overall study results and limits: In blood and tumor, TCR beta diversity was reportedly significantly higher in malignant thyroid tumors than in benign nodules.

Via MiXCR, TCRdb re-called the PCR reads. The repertoire holds 40,000 or so clones, approximately 51% seen once, with approximately 25% in the top ten. As concerns this clone: Its specificity is unknown. The junction departs from the called germline gene at one end, perhaps through a read error.

No patient had received any treatment before thyroid surgery. This clonotype was obtained from a male donor with papillary thyroid cancer or a benign thyroid nodule (not recorded which). Some clones in this sample may be carry-over from other donors' samples. Sequencing was done on a sample of tumor tissue.

The CDR3 reads CASSKGARGISNYVYTF. In nucleotides, the CDR3 is TGTGCCAGCAGCAAAGGGGCCAGGGGGATTTCTAACTATGTCTACACCTTC. The V call is TRBV7-8, the J call TRBJ1-2, with TRBD1 matching 7 bases. Per germline, CDR1 SGHVS and CDR2 FQNEAQ. The CDR3 spans 17 residues.